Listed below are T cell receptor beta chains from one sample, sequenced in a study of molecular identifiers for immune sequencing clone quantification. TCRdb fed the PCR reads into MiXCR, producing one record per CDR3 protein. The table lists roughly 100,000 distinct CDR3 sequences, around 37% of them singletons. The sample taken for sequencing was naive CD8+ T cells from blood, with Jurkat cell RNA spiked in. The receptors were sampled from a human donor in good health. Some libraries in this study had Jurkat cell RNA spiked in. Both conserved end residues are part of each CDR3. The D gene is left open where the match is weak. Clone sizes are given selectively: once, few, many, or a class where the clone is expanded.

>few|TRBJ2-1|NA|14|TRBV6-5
TGTGCCAGCAGTTACGGACTGGAGTACAATGAGCAGTTCTTC
CASSYGLEYNEQFF
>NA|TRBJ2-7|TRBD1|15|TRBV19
TGTGCCAGTAGTCCTGGACAGGGACAAGCCTACGAGCAGTACTTC
CASSPGQGQAYEQYF
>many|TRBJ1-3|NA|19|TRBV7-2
TGTGCCAGCAGCTTAGTCGGGCGACAGGTTGCCTCCTCTGGAAACACCATATATTTT
CASSLVGRQVASSGNTIYF
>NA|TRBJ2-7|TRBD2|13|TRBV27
TGTGCCAGCAGTTACGGACGGGGGGGAGTGCAGTACTTC
CASSYGRGGVQYF
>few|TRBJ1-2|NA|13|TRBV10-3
TGTGCCATCAGTGATGGGACCACCTATGGCTACACCTTC
CAISDGTTYGYTF
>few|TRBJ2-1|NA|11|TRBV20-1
TGCAGTGCCGCTAAGTTGGGTGAGCAGTTCTTC
CSAAKLGEQFF
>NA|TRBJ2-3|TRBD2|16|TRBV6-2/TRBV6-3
TGTGCCAGCAGTTACTCGCAGCGGGAGGACACAGATACGCAGTATTTT
CASSYSQREDTDTQYF
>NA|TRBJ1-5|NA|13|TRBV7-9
TGTGCCAGCAGCTTAGCGGAATATCAGCCCCAGCATTTT
CASSLAEYQPQHF
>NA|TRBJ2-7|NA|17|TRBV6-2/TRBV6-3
TGTGCCAGCAGTTACTCTCCCGGGCACCGGACCTCCTACGAGCAGTACTTC
CASSYSPGHRTSYEQYF
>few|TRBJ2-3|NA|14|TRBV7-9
TGTGCCAGCAGTCGGGACACTAGCACAGATACGCAGTATTTT
CASSRDTSTDTQYF
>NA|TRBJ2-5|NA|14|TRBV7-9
TGTGCCAGCAGCCCACCGGCAGGGAGAGAGACCCAGTACTTC
CASSPPAGRETQYF
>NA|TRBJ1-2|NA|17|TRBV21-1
TGTGCCAGCAGCATAAAGAGAAGGGGGCTAGCTAACTATGGCTACACCTTC
CASSIKRRGLANYGYTF
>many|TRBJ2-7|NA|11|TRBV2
TGTGCCAGCGGGGGAGTCGGGGAGCAGTACTTC
CASGGVGEQYF
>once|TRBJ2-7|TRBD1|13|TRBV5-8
TGTGCCAGCAGCCTGACAGGGATCTACGAGCAGTGCTTC
CASSLTGIYEQCF
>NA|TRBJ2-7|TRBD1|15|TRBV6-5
TGTGCCGGCAGTTACCGGGACAGGAGCTCCTACGAGCAGTACTTC
CAGSYRDRSSYEQYF
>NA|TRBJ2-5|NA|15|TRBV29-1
TGCAGCGTTGGAAACCTTGCAGGGGGGGCAGAGACCCGGTACTTC
CSVGNLAGGAETRYF
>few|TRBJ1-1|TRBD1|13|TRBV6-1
TGTGCCAGCAGGAAGGGACAGGCCACTGAAGCTTTCTTT
CASRKGQATEAFF
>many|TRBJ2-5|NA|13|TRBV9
TGTGCCAGCAGCGTAGACCATCAAGAGACCCAGTACTTC
CASSVDHQETQYF
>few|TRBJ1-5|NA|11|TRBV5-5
TGTGCCAGCAGCTTGTGGCGGGCCCAGCATTTT
CASSLWRAQHF
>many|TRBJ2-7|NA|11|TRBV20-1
TGCAGTGCTAGGGCAGGGGTCGAGCAGTACTTC
CSARAGVEQYF
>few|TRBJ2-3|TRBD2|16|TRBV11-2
TGTGCCAGCAGCTTAGGGCTTAGCGGGAGAGCAGATACGCAGTATTTT
CASSLGLSGRADTQYF
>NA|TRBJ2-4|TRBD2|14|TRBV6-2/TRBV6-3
TGTGCCAGCAGTCCGGGACTAACCAAAAACATTCAGTACTTC
CASSPGLTKNIQYF
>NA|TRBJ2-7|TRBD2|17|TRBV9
TGTGCCAGCAGCGTAGAAGGCGGGGGGGTTACGGGCGACGAGCAGTACTTC
CASSVEGGGVTGDEQYF
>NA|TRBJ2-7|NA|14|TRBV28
TGTGCCAGCAGTTCCGGCAGGGCGCTCTACGAGCAGTACTTC
CASSSGRALYEQYF
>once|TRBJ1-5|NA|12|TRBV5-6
TGTGCCAGCAGCTTGGGGGATCTGCCCCAGCATTTT
CASSLGDLPQHF
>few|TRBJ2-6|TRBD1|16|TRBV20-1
TGCAGTGCTAGAGATGTCAGGGGGTCCGGGGCCAACGTCCTGACTTTC
CSARDVRGSGANVLTF
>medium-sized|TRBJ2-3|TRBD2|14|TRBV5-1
TGCGCCAGCAGCTGGAGCGGGAAATTGGATACGCAGTATTTT
CASSWSGKLDTQYF
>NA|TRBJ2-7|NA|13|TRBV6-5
TGTGCCAGCAGTTACTGGGGGGAGAGCGGGCAGTACTTC
CASSYWGESGQYF
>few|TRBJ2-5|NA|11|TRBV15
TGTGCCACCAGCAGGCAAGAGACCCAGTACTTC
CATSRQETQYF
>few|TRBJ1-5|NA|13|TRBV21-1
TGTGCCAGCAGTTGGGCAGGGGGGCAGCCCCAGCATTTT
CASSWAGGQPQHF
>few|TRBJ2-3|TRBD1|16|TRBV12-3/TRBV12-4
TGTGCCAGCAGCCCTGGGACAGGGGTAGCCACAGATACGCAGTATTTT
CASSPGTGVATDTQYF
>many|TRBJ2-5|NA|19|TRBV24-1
TGTGCCACCAGTGAGCATCGGGACCGTGCATATCCCCACCAAGAGACCCAGTACTTC
CATSEHRDRAYPHQETQYF
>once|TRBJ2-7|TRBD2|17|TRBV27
TGTGCCAGCAGTTTATTTGGGCTAGCGGGATACGGGTACGAGCAGTACTTC
CASSLFGLAGYGYEQYF
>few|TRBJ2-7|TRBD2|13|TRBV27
TGTGCCAGCAGAGGGAGGGCCGCCTACGAGCAGTACTTC
CASRGRAAYEQYF
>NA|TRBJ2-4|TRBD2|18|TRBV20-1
TGCAGTGCTAGAGCGCCGCTAGAACTAGCGGGAGAAGGAGACATTCAGTACTTC
CSARAPLELAGEGDIQYF
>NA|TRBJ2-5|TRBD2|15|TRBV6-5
TGTGCCAGCAGCTACGGACTAGCGGGAGTTGAGACCCAGTACTTC
CASSYGLAGVETQYF
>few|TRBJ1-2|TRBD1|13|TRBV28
TGTGCCAGCGAGGACAGGGGGCTTTATGGCTACACCTTC
CASEDRGLYGYTF
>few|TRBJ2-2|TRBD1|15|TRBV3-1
TGTGCCAGCAGCCGAGATAAGACAGGGGCGGAGGAGCTGTTTTTT
CASSRDKTGAEELFF
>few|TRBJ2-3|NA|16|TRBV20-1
TGCAGTGCTAACCCTAGCCTGGGACCCCACACAGATACGCAGTATTTT
CSANPSLGPHTDTQYF
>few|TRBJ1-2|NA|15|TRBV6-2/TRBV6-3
TGTGCCAGCAGTTATCGGGGCTTCCTCGACTATGGCCACACCTTC
CASSYRGFLDYGHTF
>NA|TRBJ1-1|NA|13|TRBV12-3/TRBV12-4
TGTGCCAGCAGTTCCGGGTTTAGTACTGAAGCTTTCTTT
CASSSGFSTEAFF
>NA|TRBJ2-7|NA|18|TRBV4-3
TGCGCCAGCAGCCAAGGAATTATAGGGGCAGTGGGTGAATCCGAGCAGTACTTC
CASSQGIIGAVGESEQYF
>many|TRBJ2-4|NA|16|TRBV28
TGTGCCAGCAGTTTACCCCCATCCAGAAACAAAAACATTCAGTACTTC
CASSLPPSRNKNIQYF
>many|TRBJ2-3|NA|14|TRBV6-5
TGTGCCAGCAGTTATATCGGCGGCACAGATACGCAGTATTTT
CASSYIGGTDTQYF
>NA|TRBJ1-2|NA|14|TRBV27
TGTGCCAGCAGTTTTAGGGGGTACGACTATGGCTACATCTTC
CASSFRGYDYGYIF
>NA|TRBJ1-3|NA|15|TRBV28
TGTGCCAGCAGTTTGGACCTCAACCTTGGAAACACCATATATTTT
CASSLDLNLGNTIYF
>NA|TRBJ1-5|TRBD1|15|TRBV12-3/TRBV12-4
TGTGCCAGCAGTTCCAAGCCACAGGGGAATCAGCCCCAGCATTTT
CASSSKPQGNQPQHF
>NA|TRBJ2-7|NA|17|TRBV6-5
TGTGCCAGCAGTTACTCGCCTCGTTTAGGGACCCCCTACGAGCAGTACTTC
CASSYSPRLGTPYEQYF
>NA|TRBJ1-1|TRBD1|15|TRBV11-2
TGTGCCAGCAGCCATCCAGCACAGGGGGCAAGTGAAGCTTTCTTT
CASSHPAQGASEAFF
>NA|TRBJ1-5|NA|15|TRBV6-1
TGTGCCAGCAGTGATTCGGGGGCTGTGGGTCAGCCCCAGCATTTT
CASSDSGAVGQPQHF
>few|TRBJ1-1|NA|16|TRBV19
TGTGCCAGTAGTCCCTCTCGAGTGGACGGGAACACTGAAGCTTTCTTT
CASSPSRVDGNTEAFF
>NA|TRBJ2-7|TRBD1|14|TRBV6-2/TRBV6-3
TGTGCCAGCAGGGGACAGGCCCTTTTCTACGAGCAGTACTTC
CASRGQALFYEQYF
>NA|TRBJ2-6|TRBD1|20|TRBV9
TGTGCCAGCAGCGTAGGAACGGTGGGACAGGGGGCTGCTGGGGCCAACGTCCTGACTTTC
CASSVGTVGQGAAGANVLTF
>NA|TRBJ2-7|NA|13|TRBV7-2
TGTGCCAGCAGCTTAGGAGGAGATCGCGAGCAGTACTTC
CASSLGGDREQYF